The entry below gives a single T cell receptor beta chain sequence along with its context. This record comes from a study of blood T cell repertoires in COVID-19. This table comes from immunoSEQ multiplex PCR, and its TCRdb copy is limited to in-frame clones, with some not included. This sample has roughly 220,000 clones, with roughly 89% found just once. CDR1 is MGHRA and CDR2 is YSYEKL in the germline V gene. This CDR3 spans 15 amino acids. J lost 8 bases, V lost 5 bases, and 9 bases had no gene match. The chain links TRBV4-1 to TRBJ2-5; 12 bases agree with TRBD2. Input material: PBMCs or T cells enriched from blood (not recorded which). The sequence was obtained from a man aged 25-40 years who had been exposed to COVID-19. CDR3 coding DNA: TGCGCCAGCAGCTCCCCCCCACTAGCGGGGGGTACCCAGTACTTC. Its translation: CASSSPPLAGGTQYF.